One and the same sample provided the 20 T cell receptor beta chains below, sequenced in a study of T-cell memory formation after mild COVID-19. TCRdb used MiXCR to reprocess the 5' RACE reads, holding one entry per CDR3 protein. The repertoire holds about half a million distinct CDR3 sequences, with over 15% as singletons. Sequenced sample: PBMCs or a T cell subset sorted from them (not recorded which). These receptors came from an adult woman who had mild COVID-19 (a few samples of this study predate the infection). Cell type and time point are not known.

The V gene is TRBV3-1, the J gene TRBJ1-2; D remains unclear. CDR3 length equals 14 residues. With 0 bases removed from V and 4 bases from J, the gap between germline ends came to 9 bases. Germline V lookup: CDR1 LGHDT, CDR2 YNNKEL (reference sequence). The CDR3 sequence is CASSQDSQFYGYTF. In DNA, the CDR3 is TGTGCCAGCAGCCAAGATTCACAGTTCTATGGCTACACCTTC.

The V gene is TRBV4-1, the J gene TRBJ2-5; D is possibly TRBD1 (5 bases). Germline loops: CDR1 MGHRA, CDR2 YSYEKL. V was clipped by 3 bases and J by 3 bases, with 11 bases between them. The CDR3 is 14 amino acids. The CDR3 region has the DNA TGCGCCAGCAGCCAGATTGAAGGGGAAGAGACCCAGTACTTC. Its protein product is CASSQIEGEETQYF.

Only a few counts were recorded for this clonotype. The chain joins TRBV2 to TRBJ2-3, with D tentatively TRBD1 (6 bases). Trimming stripped 6 bases from V and 4 bases from J, with 11 bases between. Germline V gives CDR1 SNHLY, CDR2 FYNNEI. The CDR3 length is 13 residues. The chain's CDR3 is CASSQGMADTQYF. In nucleotides, the CDR3 is TGTGCCAGCAGCCAGGGGATGGCAGATACGCAGTATTTT. Filled out from reference TRBV2 and TRBJ2-3, the complete variable domain reads EPEVTQTPSHQVTQMGQEVILRCVPISNHLYFYWYRQILGQKVEFLVSFYNNEISEKSEIFDDQFSVERPDGSNFTLKIRSTKLEDSAMYFCASSQGMADTQYFGPGTRLTVL.

This chain joins TRBV7-9 and TRBJ2-7; 8 bases line up with TRBD1. The length of the CDR3 is 14 residues. Germline V gives CDR1 SEHNR, CDR2 FQNEAQ (reference sequence). The trim removed 5 bases at V and 3 bases at J, leaving 6 bases unmatched. The CDR3 protein is CASSPRTGYYEQYF. The CDR3 DNA reads as TGTGCCAGCAGCCCTAGGACAGGGTACTACGAGCAGTACTTC.

This clonotype has a count of ten or more. The chain recombines TRBV5-6 with TRBJ2-1; D may correspond to TRBD1 or TRBD2 (5 bases each). Trimming shortened V by 3 bases and J by 6 bases, and 28 bases separated the two germline ends. Germline-derived CDR1 and CDR2 are SGHDT and YYEEEE. The CDR3 has 19 amino acids. The CDR3 DNA reads as TGTGCCAGCAGCTCGAACCCCCTGGGATCCGGGATAAGGGGCAATGAGCAGTTCTTC. Translated, it gives CASSSNPLGSGIRGNEQFF.

This clonotype was observed a few times. The chain carries TRBV4-3 and TRBJ2-1; D is uncertain. Trimming removed 0 bases from V and 4 bases from J, with 13 bases in between. The germline gives CDR1 LGHNA, CDR2 YSLEER. The CDR3 spans 16 residues. CDR3 region: CASSQDQAFTYNEQFF. CDR3 coding DNA: TGCGCCAGCAGCCAAGATCAAGCCTTTACGTACAATGAGCAGTTCTTC.

J is TRBJ2-5 and V is TRBV2, with 9 bases identical to TRBD1. Germline V gene lookup returns CDR1 SNHLY and CDR2 FYNNEI. V gave up 5 bases and J gave up 1 base; unmatched junction bases: 5. The CDR3 runs to 15 residues. For the CDR3, the DNA is TGTGCCAGCAGTTCCGGGACAGGGTCCCAAGAGACCCAGTACTTC. It codes for CASSSGTGSQETQYF.

CDR3 in DNA: TGTGCCAGCAGCCAAGTAGTGATAGCGGTGTCACAAGAGACCCAGTACTTC. The encoded protein is CASSQVVIAVSQETQYF. This chain connects TRBV3-1 to TRBJ2-5; D may be TRBD2 (6 bases). V was clipped by 1 base and J by 2 bases, with 17 bases between them. Germline CDR1 LGHDT, CDR2 YNNKEL (reference sequence). The CDR3 length is 17 residues.

V gene TRBV4-2 combines with J gene TRBJ2-3; D gene unclear. Trimming left V 0 bases short and J 4 bases short, with 11 bases between. The germline gives CDR1 LGHNA, CDR2 YNFKEQ. CDR3 length: 15 residues. CDR3 bases: TGTGCCAGCAGCCAAGATCTGGGTCCCGCAGATACGCAGTATTTT. Encoded protein: CASSQDLGPADTQYF.

This chain connects TRBV7-9 to TRBJ2-1, with D perhaps being TRBD1 or TRBD2 (6 bases each). V lost 5 bases and J lost 0, with 11 bases in between. The CDR3 is made up of 15 amino acids. From germline, CDR1 is SEHNR and CDR2 FQNEAQ (reference sequence). CDR3 nucleotide sequence: TGTGCCAGCAGCCGCACGGGGGCCTCCTACAATGAGCAGTTCTTC. Translation gives CASSRTGASYNEQFF. The whole variable domain, filled in from reference TRBV7-9 and TRBJ2-1, reads DTGVSQNPRHKITKRGQNVTFRCDPISEHNRLYWYRQTLGQGPEFLTYFQNEAQLEKSRLLSDRFSAERPKGSFSTLEIQRTEQGDSAMYLCASSRTGASYNEQFFGPGTRLTVL.

This clonotype was picked up a small number of times. J is TRBJ2-3 and V is TRBV11-2; perhaps D is TRBD1 or TRBD2 (6 bases each). The length of the CDR3 is 17 residues. The germline V gene has CDR1 SGHAT and CDR2 FQNNGV. V was shortened by 10 bases and J by 0 bases, with 23 bases between the two germline ends. In DNA form, the CDR3 reads TGTGCCACGGTGGGGGGCCTTCGGGGGCGCAGCACAGATACGCAGTATTTT. Protein sequence: CATVGGLRGRSTDTQYF.

This clonotype was picked up a small number of times. The chain carries TRBV6-5 and TRBJ1-2, with D perhaps matching TRBD1 (5 bases). The V gene lost 5 bases and the J gene lost 3 bases, with 10 bases spanning the gap. The CDR3 contains 13 residues. Germline loops: CDR1 MNHEY, CDR2 SVGAGI. CDR3 residues: CASSTGPDYGYTF. In DNA form, the CDR3 reads TGTGCCAGCAGTACGGGACCGGACTATGGCTACACCTTC.

This clonotype was recorded once. This rearrangement joins TRBV7-9 to TRBJ2-7; D assignment may be TRBD1 or TRBD2 (5 bases each). Germline CDR1 and CDR2: SEHNR and FQNEAQ (reference sequence). V lost 1 base, J lost 6 bases, and 13 bases lay in between. The CDR3 length is 14 residues. The CDR3 DNA reads as TGTGCCAGCAGCTTAGGTGGGACCCAGGGCGAGCAGTACTTC. It specifies CASSLGGTQGEQYF. The entire variable domain, with the rest obtained from reference TRBV7-9 and TRBJ2-7, is as follows: DTGVSQNPRHKITKRGQNVTFRCDPISEHNRLYWYRQTLGQGPEFLTYFQNEAQLEKSRLLSDRFSAERPKGSFSTLEIQRTEQGDSAMYLCASSLGGTQGEQYFGPGTRLTVT.

V usage is TRBV20-1 and J usage is TRBJ2-7; D gene ambiguous. Per the germline V gene, CDR1 is DFQATT and CDR2 is SNEGSKA (reference sequence). The CDR3 sequence is 11 residues long. Trimming removed 6 bases from V and 5 bases from J, with 11 bases in between. The CDR3 DNA follows: TGCAGTGCCCTAATTTTCAACGAGCAGTACTTC. This encodes CSALIFNEQYF.

This chain links TRBV15 with TRBJ2-3, with D uncertain. The CDR3 loop spans 13 amino acids. The V gene's germline CDR1 is LNHNV and CDR2 YYDKDF (reference sequence). V was shortened by 5 bases and J by 2 bases, with 8 bases between the two germline ends. Written as DNA, the CDR3 is TGTGCCACCAGCCCAGACTTCACAGATACGCAGTATTTT. Translating gives CATSPDFTDTQYF.

A few counts support this clonotype. This rearrangement joins TRBV19 to TRBJ2-1; D is perhaps TRBD2 (6 bases). V was trimmed by 2 bases and J by 10 bases, leaving 9 bases between them. There are 12 residues in the CDR3. CDR1 and CDR2 from the germline V gene are LNHDA and SQIVND (reference sequence). The CDR3 nucleotides are TGTGCCAGTAGTATAAGTGCGGGAGAGCAGTTCTTC. Its translation: CASSISAGEQFF.

The rearrangement links TRBV6-1 to TRBJ2-3; 11 nucleotides match TRBD2. The CDR3 runs to 18 residues. CDR1 is MNHNS and CDR2 is SASEGT in the germline V gene. V trimming: 4 bases; J trimming: 4 bases; junction bases outside the gene matches: 13. The CDR3 nucleotides read TGTGCCAGCAGTGCGCAGGGTTTAGCGGGGGGGCGAGCAGATACGCAGTATTTT. Translation: CASSAQGLAGGRADTQYF.

This clonotype was seen once. CDR3 sequence reads: CSARDPARRKETQYF. The DNA of the CDR3 is TGCAGTGCTAGAGATCCAGCCCGTCGCAAAGAGACCCAGTACTTC. The genes are TRBV20-1 and TRBJ2-5; D call uncertain. The CDR3 is made up of 15 amino acids. Trimming took 0 bases from V and 3 from J, leaving 14 bases between them. Germline CDR1 and CDR2: DFQATT and SNEGSKA (reference sequence).

This chain joins TRBV12-3 or TRBV12-4 and TRBJ1-2; the D gene is possibly TRBD1 (5 bases). The CDR3 consists of 13 residues. V was pared by 2 bases and J by 6 bases, with 10 bases between. The CDR3 is CASSLKGIHGYTF. CDR3 nucleotide sequence: TGTGCCAGCAGTTTAAAGGGGATCCATGGCTACACCTTC.

This rearrangement joins TRBV20-1 to TRBJ2-3, with TRBD1 identical over 8 bases. The length of the CDR3 is 15 residues. Germline CDR1 and CDR2: DFQATT and SNEGSKA (reference sequence). Losses at the gene ends were 4 bases for V and 5 bases for J; bases not matched to a gene: 11. CDR3 sequence: CSATRLGQGVDTQYF. DNA for the CDR3: TGCAGTGCTACCAGACTAGGACAGGGAGTAGATACGCAGTATTTT.